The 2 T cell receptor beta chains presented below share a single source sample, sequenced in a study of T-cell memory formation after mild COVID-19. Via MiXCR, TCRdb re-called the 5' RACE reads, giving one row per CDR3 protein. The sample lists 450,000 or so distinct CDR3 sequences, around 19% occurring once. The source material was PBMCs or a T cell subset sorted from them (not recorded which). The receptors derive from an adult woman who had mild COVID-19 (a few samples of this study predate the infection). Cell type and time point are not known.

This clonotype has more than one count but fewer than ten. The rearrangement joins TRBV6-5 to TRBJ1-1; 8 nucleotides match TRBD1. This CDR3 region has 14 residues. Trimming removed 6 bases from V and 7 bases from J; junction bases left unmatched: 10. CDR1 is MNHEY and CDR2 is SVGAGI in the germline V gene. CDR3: CASRIPGQVHEAFF. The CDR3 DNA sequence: TGTGCCAGCAGGATTCCGGGACAGGTGCATGAAGCTTTCTTT.

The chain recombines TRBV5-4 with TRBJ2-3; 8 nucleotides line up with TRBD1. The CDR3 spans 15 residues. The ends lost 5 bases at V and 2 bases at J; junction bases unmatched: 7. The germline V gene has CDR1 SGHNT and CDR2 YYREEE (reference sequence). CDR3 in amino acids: CASRAPGQATDTQYF. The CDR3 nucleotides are TGTGCCAGCAGGGCTCCGGGACAGGCCACAGATACGCAGTATTTT.